The 22 T cell receptor beta chains listed next were all sequenced from one sample in a study of blood T cell repertoires in COVID-19. Profiled with immunoSEQ multiplex PCR; TCRdb holds only in-frame clones, not every one. The sample has fewer than 200,000 clones; around nine tenths are singletons. Sequencing was done on a sample of peripheral blood. Receptors originate from a woman in her seventies with COVID-19, enrolled during active disease.

In its sample, this clone was seen once. The chain recombines TRBV4-1 with TRBJ2-2, with 10 bases aligning to TRBD2. Germline trimming cut 1 base from V and 6 bases from J; bases unmatched to any gene: 11. The CDR3 runs 18 residues. CDR1 and CDR2 from the germline V gene are MGHRA and YSYEKL. Written as DNA, the CDR3 is TGCGCCAGCAGCCAAGTTCAGTCTAGCGGGAGTGGGCCCGGGGAGCTGTTTTTT. It encodes CASSQVQSSGSGPGELFF.

The J gene is TRBJ1-5, the V gene TRBV28; perhaps TRBD1 as D (6 bases). Trimming removed 7 bases at V and 6 bases at J, with 16 bases between. CDR1 and CDR2 (germline): MDHEN, SYDVKM. CDR3 size: 14 residues. The CDR3 DNA follows: TGTGCCAGCACTATTGAGGGGGTCCCTCAGCCCCAGCATTTT. This encodes CASTIEGVPQPQHF.

This clone was counted once. The chain uses TRBV30 and TRBJ1-3; 9 bases are shared with TRBD1. V was clipped by 5 bases and J by 4 bases; unmatched bases: 6. Germline V gene lookup returns CDR1 GTSNPN and CDR2 SVGIG (reference sequence). The CDR3 consists of 14 residues. CDR3 region: CAWDWTGAGNTIYF. The CDR3 coding sequence is TGTGCCTGGGATTGGACAGGGGCAGGAAACACCATATATTTT.

The chain couples TRBV28 to TRBJ1-6; 7 bases are a match to TRBD1. Germline loops: CDR1 MDHEN, CDR2 SYDVKM. The ends lost 7 bases at V and 10 bases at J; junction bases unmatched: 13. The CDR3 runs to 15 residues. CDR3 DNA sequence: TGTGCCAGCAAACTTCCGGGACAGTCGATGTCACCCCTCCACTTT. It is translated as CASKLPGQSMSPLHF.

The V and J genes are TRBV9 and TRBJ1-2, with TRBD1 matching over 7 bases. There are 17 residues in the CDR3. Germline values: CDR1 SGDLS, CDR2 YYNGEE. After removal of 4 bases from V and 0 bases from J, the junction contained 12 bases not matched to a gene. This CDR3 is CASSRGGFEAANYGYTF. In DNA form, the CDR3 reads TGTGCCAGCAGCCGAGGGGGCTTTGAGGCAGCTAACTATGGCTACACCTTC. The whole variable domain, remainder taken from reference TRBV9 and TRBJ1-2, is DSGVTQTPKHLITATGQRVTLRCSPRSGDLSVYWYQQSLDQGLQFLIQYYNGEERAKGNILERFSAQQFPDLHSELNLSSLELGDSALYFCASSRGGFEAANYGYTFGSGTRLTVV.

This clone was detected only once. DNA for the CDR3: TGTGCCAGCGTCCCTGGGAGGGTTAATTCACCCCTCCACTTT. Its protein product is CASVPGRVNSPLHF. The gene calls are TRBV28 and TRBJ1-6; D call uncertain. The V end was cut by 8 bases, the J end by 6 bases, with 14 bases between. Germline CDR1 is MDHEN and CDR2 is SYDVKM. The CDR3 runs to 14 residues.

The chain has TRBV4-1 and TRBJ2-1, with 8 nucleotides matching TRBD2. The CDR3 extends over 17 amino acids. V was clipped by 1 base and J by 4 bases; unmatched bases: 9. Germline CDR1 reads MGHRA; CDR2 reads YSYEKL. The CDR3 here is CASSQVLGTSKYNEQFF. DNA of the CDR3: TGCGCCAGCAGCCAAGTCCTGGGGACTAGTAAGTACAATGAGCAGTTCTTC.

The V gene is TRBV19, the J gene TRBJ2-7; TRBD1 might be the D (5 bases). The V end lost 8 bases, the J end lost 5 bases, and 19 bases lay between the germline ends. The CDR3 is made up of 14 amino acids. In germline, CDR1 is LNHDA, CDR2 SQIVND (reference sequence). DNA for the CDR3: TGTGCCAGTTCCAGAGAAGGTTTAGGGGACGAGCAGTACTTC. This sequence encodes CASSREGLGDEQYF.

The gene calls are TRBV18 and TRBJ2-7, with 9 bases that match TRBD1. The CDR3 loop spans 14 amino acids. V was clipped by 4 bases and J by 3 bases; unmatched bases: 4. Looked up from germline, CDR1 is KGHSH and CDR2 is LQKENI. CDR3 in amino acids: CASSRTGQGYEQYF. The CDR3 region has the DNA TGTGCCAGCTCACGGACGGGACAGGGCTACGAGCAGTACTTC.

The chain combines TRBV5-1 with TRBJ1-1; D unclear. Germline loops: CDR1 SGHRS, CDR2 YFSETQ. The CDR3 consists of 12 residues. V shed 1 base and J shed 3 bases, with 4 bases lying between them. CDR3 nucleotides: TGCGCCAGCAGCTTGCCTGACACTGAAGCTTTCTTT. Residues: CASSLPDTEAFF.

The rearrangement links TRBV11-2 to TRBJ1-2; 7 bases fit TRBD1. Losses at the gene ends were 0 bases for V and 0 bases for J; bases not matched to a gene: 4. Germline loops: CDR1 SGHAT, CDR2 FQNNGV. This CDR3 region has 16 residues. The CDR3 nucleotides read TGTGCCAGCAGCTTAGATTGGGGGACAGCTAACTATGGCTACACCTTC. Encoded protein: CASSLDWGTANYGYTF. The whole variable domain, filled in from reference TRBV11-2 and TRBJ1-2, reads EAGVAQSPRYKIIEKRQSVAFWCNPISGHATLYWYQQILGQGPKLLIQFQNNGVVDDSQLPKDRFSAERLKGVDSTLKIQPAKLEDSAVYLCASSLDWGTANYGYTFGSGTRLTVV.

The V call is TRBV27, the J call TRBJ1-6, with D possibly being TRBD1 (6 bases). This CDR3 is built from 17 residues. Germline CDR1 is MNHEY and CDR2 is SMNVEV (reference sequence). Trimming left V 3 bases short and J 3 bases short, with 15 bases between. The DNA of the CDR3 is TGTGCCAGCAGTTTGGAAGGCAGGGGCCTCTATAATTCACCCCTCCACTTT. Translation: CASSLEGRGLYNSPLHF.

The J gene is TRBJ2-7, the V gene TRBV19; TRBD2 matches at 10 bases. V lost 0 bases, J lost 6 bases, and 5 bases stayed unmatched. Germline CDR1 and CDR2: LNHDA and SQIVND (reference sequence). The CDR3 has 15 amino acids. The CDR3 DNA follows: TGTGCCAGTAGTATAGATTGGAGGACTAGCGGCGAGCAGTACTTC. This gives the protein CASSIDWRTSGEQYF.

This chain's CDR3 is CASTINRGRRGYTF. CDR3 sequence (DNA): TGTGCCAGTACCATAAACAGGGGGCGTCGAGGCTACACCTTC. The rearrangement links TRBV19 to TRBJ1-2, with 9 bases fitting TRBD1. CDR3 length: 14 amino acids. Trimming at V came to 7 bases and at J to 8 bases, leaving 11 bases not matched to a gene. CDR1 is LNHDA, CDR2 SQIVND, per germline (reference sequence).

The J gene is TRBJ2-7, the V gene TRBV7-8, with 11 bases fitting TRBD1. This CDR3 is built from 16 residues. Germline trimming cut 5 bases from V and 3 bases from J; bases unmatched to any gene: 9. Germline CDR1 SGHVS, CDR2 FQNEAQ. For the CDR3, the DNA is TGTGCCAGCAGCCGAGGACAGGGGGCCTTCGACTACGAGCAGTACTTC. Amino acid sequence: CASSRGQGAFDYEQYF.

The chain links TRBV18 to TRBJ2-2; tentatively, D is TRBD1 (5 bases). Germline CDR1 KGHSH, CDR2 LQKENI. V was shortened by 3 bases and J by 0 bases, with 8 bases between the two germline ends. This CDR3 is built from 15 residues. The CDR3 region is CASSPGQPNTGELFF. The CDR3 DNA reads as TGTGCCAGCTCACCGGGGCAGCCGAACACCGGGGAGCTGTTTTTT.

This clone showed up just once. The chain joins TRBV5-1 to TRBJ2-7, with 8 bases that match TRBD2. V gave up 4 bases and J gave up 2 bases; unmatched junction bases: 5. The CDR3 has 14 residues. Germline V gene data show CDR1 as SGHRS and CDR2 as YFSETQ. DNA for the CDR3: TGCGCCAGCAGCCCGGGACTAGAAGCCTACGAGCAGTACTTC. This codes for CASSPGLEAYEQYF.

V is TRBV19 and J is TRBJ1-5; D may be TRBD1 (5 bases). V dropped 3 bases and J dropped 7 bases, with 13 bases sitting between them. Germline V gene data show CDR1 as LNHDA and CDR2 as SQIVND (reference sequence). This CDR3 comprises 14 residues. CDR3 residues: CASSMIGGGQPQHF. CDR3 DNA: TGTGCCAGTAGTATGATCGGGGGGGGACAGCCCCAGCATTTT.

This clone showed up just a few times. The chain joins TRBV19 to TRBJ1-3; maybe TRBD1 (6 bases). Between the trimmed V and J ends, which lost 4 bases and 4 bases, there was a span of 11 bases. Germline V CDR1 and CDR2: LNHDA, SQIVND (reference sequence). This CDR3 has 14 amino acids. The CDR3 nucleotides read TGTGCCAGTAGTAACGGGGGGCGAGGAAACACCATATATTTT. Amino acids: CASSNGGRGNTIYF.

The chain combines TRBV10-3 with TRBJ2-2, with D tentatively TRBD1 (6 bases). CDR1 is ENHRY and CDR2 is SYGVKD in the germline V gene. Trimming shortened V by 4 bases and J by 0 bases, and 21 bases separated the two germline ends. The CDR3 contains 19 residues. CDR3 amino acids: CAISGQVLGEGTNTGELFF. The CDR3 nucleotides read TGTGCCATCAGTGGACAGGTCTTAGGCGAGGGAACGAACACCGGGGAGCTGTTTTTT.

This clone has only one observation. This chain connects TRBV24-1 to TRBJ2-7; 9 nucleotides line up with TRBD1. CDR3 length equals 13 residues. Germline V gene lookup returns CDR1 KGHDR and CDR2 SFDVKD. The J segment lost 0 bases and the V segment lost 9 bases, leaving 2 bases of the junction unmatched. The DNA for the CDR3 is TGTGCCACCGCGGACAGGGGCTCCTACGAGCAGTACTTC. Translated: CATADRGSYEQYF.

This rearrangement joins TRBV6-5 to TRBJ2-5; D not resolved. Germline loops: CDR1 MNHEY, CDR2 SVGAGI. Trimming shortened V by 6 bases and J by 3 bases, and 8 bases separated the two germline ends. The CDR3 loop spans 12 amino acids. Written as DNA, the CDR3 is TGTGCCAGCAGGCGGCAGAAAGAGACCCAGTACTTC. It translates to CASRRQKETQYF.